This record concerns one TCR beta chain sequence. Generated by immunoSEQ multiplex PCR, the TCRdb table keeps only in-frame clones and is missing some. The repertoire includes some 410,000 clones, around 90% of them detected once, and around 6.5% sits in the top ten. The entry originates in a study of control samples from healthy donors and cancer patients. Per germline, CDR1 LNHDA and CDR2 SQIVND (reference sequence). The germline V and J ends were trimmed by 6 bases and 1 base, with 12 bases remaining between them. CDR3 length equals 14 residues. Sequencing was carried out using PBMCs. This sequence originates from a man between 35 and 55 years old with head and neck cancer. This chain links TRBV19 with TRBJ1-1; no clear D gene. The DNA of the CDR3 is TGTGCCAGTAGCCCAGACGGGTGGAACACTGAAGCTTTCTTT. Amino acids: CASSPDGWNTEAFF.